The clone carrying this TCR beta chain was seen only a few times. This entry is derived from a study of blood T cell repertoires in COVID-19. The CDR3 totals 12 residues. With 0 bases clipped from V and 9 bases from J, the junction kept 1 base outside the gene matches. The germline gives CDR1 MGHRA, CDR2 YSYEKL. The data were produced by immunoSEQ multiplex PCR, yet TCRdb's version contains in-frame clones alone and is incomplete. Here the sample spans about 130,000 clones, around 74% being singletons. The chain employs TRBV4-1 and TRBJ2-5, with 7 bases identical to TRBD2. The receptor was isolated from a man between 60 and 70 years old with acute or convalescent COVID-19. Sequencing was carried out using peripheral blood. The CDR3, as DNA: TGCGCCAGCAGCCAAGATGGGGGGGCCCAGTACTTC. Translated: CASSQDGGAQYF.